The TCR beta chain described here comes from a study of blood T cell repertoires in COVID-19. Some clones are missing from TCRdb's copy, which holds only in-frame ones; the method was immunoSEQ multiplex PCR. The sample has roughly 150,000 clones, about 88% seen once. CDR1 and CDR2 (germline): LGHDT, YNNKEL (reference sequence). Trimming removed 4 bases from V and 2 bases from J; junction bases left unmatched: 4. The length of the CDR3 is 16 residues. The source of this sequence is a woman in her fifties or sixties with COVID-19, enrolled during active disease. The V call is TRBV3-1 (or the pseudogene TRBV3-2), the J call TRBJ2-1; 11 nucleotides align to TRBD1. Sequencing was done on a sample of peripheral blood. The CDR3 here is CASSPTGQGAYNEQFF. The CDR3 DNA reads TGTGCCAGCAGCCCAACGGGACAGGGGGCCTACAATGAGCAGTTCTTC.